This T cell receptor beta chain was recovered during a study of blood T cell repertoires in COVID-19 (dated by TCRdb to 2020 to 2021). In terms of the full investigation: The collaborator samples originated in the United States, Italy and Spain and spanned the acute and convalescent phases of COVID-19. The samples were drawn from two sources: the first 160 participants of the ongoing ImmuneRACE study, and 1,254 subjects contributed by 6 global collaborators. Nearly every sample came with metadata listing a de-identified subject ID, COVID-19 status, age in years and sex. Where HLA class I and class II types were available, the types were taken from metadata supplied by the sample provider, not from assay-based typing. Deeply sampled blood TCRbeta repertoires from subjects exposed to, actively infected with, or recovered from COVID-19 were included in the dataset. A freely available public database, intended as a resource for researchers studying the immune response to SARS-CoV-2, is where the repertoires were released. The material from the prospective study consisted of cDNA or gDNA derived from T cells, B-cell-depleted T cells, or PBMCs. What the work shows at the level of the full study, not this receptor alone: Clinical and demographic metadata were provided uncurated, with the amount varying by source and participant.

Concerning this clone: No cognate antigen has been identified for it. No per-base quality is available; no much larger clone lies one base away.

The immunoSEQ Assay, a bias-controlled multiplex PCR, was used to amplify TCRbeta CDR3 regions from genomic DNA. Per the source publication's procedure: Within the assay, amplification of reference gene primers was used to estimate how many nucleated cells each sample contained. Sequence reads were collapsed and filtered to measure the absolute abundance of every unique TCRbeta CDR3 rearrangement. For each sample, productive Simpson clonality was calculated by taking the square root of Simpson's diversity index across productive rearrangements. The table was pulled from immuneACCESS by TCRdb, which kept in-frame rearrangements only. Such tables lose some clones; where checked, under half of the loss comes from unresolved V genes, and the rest has no known cause. That table supplies the V and J calls and clone size; D and trimming were determined from the DNA. For this sample there are roughly 150,000 clones; around 80% appear just once. The top ten clones comprise approximately 0.5% of the sample.

The collaborating institutions used their own protocols to collect whole blood in K2EDTA tubes. For TCRbeta analysis, collaborators shipped samples as frozen whole blood, isolated PBMCs, or DNA extracted from either of those sample types. Inclusive of the bounding cysteine and phenylalanine, the CDR3 is 15 residues long. Only the CDR3 DNA is retained, 45 bases long and in frame from the first base. CDR1 and CDR2, looked up from the germline V gene, are MGHDK and SYGVNS. Relative to germline, V is missing 6 bases and J is missing 0 bases, with 1 base of the junction outside any gene match. The sequence links TRBV25-1 to TRBJ2-6; a stretch of 8 junction bases matches TRBD2. Material for sequencing was peripheral blood. The receptor was derived from a man in his 60s with acute or convalescent COVID-19. The CDR3 region has the sequence CASSRGGSGANVLTF. At the DNA level, the sequence is TGTGCCAGCAGCCGGGGGGGCTCTGGGGCCAACGTCCTGACTTTC.